This TCR beta chain is from a study of beta chain features in type 1 diabetes. Study conclusions and caveats: Shortening that was moderate but significant affected the TCRB CDR3s of Type 1 diabetes patients in all four CD4+ subsets.

As every portion of the isolated RNA was reverse transcribed, the sequencing read expressed TCRB transcripts. Sequencing was performed with immunoSEQ multiplex PCR; in TCRdb, only in-frame clones are kept and a portion is missing. The table lists around 650,000 clones, roughly 12% of them singletons, with more than 0.1% in the top ten. On this clone: Its matching antigen is unknown. This specimen includes other DNA sequences encoding the same CDR3.

The CDR3 is 14 amino acids. Trimming took off 5 bases at V and 0 bases at J, with 5 bases between the two ends. Germline CDR1 reads SGHTA; CDR2 reads FQGNSA. Sequencing was performed on naive CD4+ T cells from blood. This sequence originates from a man aged 25 to 40 with type 1 diabetes. The V gene is TRBV7-2, the J gene TRBJ2-6; D call uncertain. In nucleotides, the CDR3 is TGTGCCAGCAGCCCGGCCTCTGGGGCCAACGTCCTGACTTTC. Protein: CASSPASGANVLTF.